In its sample, the clone carrying this TCR beta chain was seen once. In the study's own analysis: Reference gene primer amplification yielded estimated nucleated cell counts. Sequencing was performed with immunoSEQ multiplex PCR; in TCRdb, only in-frame clones are kept and a portion is missing. From that table come the V and J calls and clone size; the DNA was used to work out D and trimming. The repertoire consists of 65,000 or so clones, with approximately 78% occurring once and the leading ten covering 15%. This specimen belongs to a study of blood T cell repertoires in COVID-19. Between the trimmed V and J ends, which lost 7 bases and 0 bases, there was a span of 26 bases. In germline, CDR1 is SQVTM, CDR2 ANQGSEA. The CDR3 runs to 18 residues.

V usage is TRBV29-1 and J usage is TRBJ2-3; possibly TRBD2 for D (6 bases). Sequenced sample: peripheral blood. The TCR was taken from a man aged 80 or over with acute or convalescent COVID-19. The CDR3 DNA follows: TGCAGCGGTCTGGGTCTGGCGGGGACTCAAACTAGCACAGATACGCAGTATTTT. Protein product: CSGLGLAGTQTSTDTQYF.